This TCR beta chain is drawn from a study of OX40 agonist ivuxolimab in advanced cancers. Looking at the study overall: Patients received the agonistic anti-OX40 (CD134) antibody ivuxolimab. Study observations and caveats: In general, CD8+ T cells held more expanded clones than CD4+ did, on average.

The cohort excluded patients with autoimmune disease history or systemic immunosuppression. V trimming: 6 bases; J trimming: 6 bases; junction bases outside the gene matches: 8. Germline CDR1 MNHEY, CDR2 SVGAGI. The CDR3 sequence is 15 residues long. Produced via immunoSEQ multiplex PCR; TCRdb's table is partial and in-frame only. In the table there are 65,000 to 100,000 clones, around four fifths of which are singletons. To note about this clone: Its antigen is not known.

The source is an adult with an advanced solid tumor such as melanoma, head and neck, liver or kidney cancer. The V call is TRBV6-5, the J call TRBJ2-2; TRBD2 matches 9 bases. Sequenced here: CD4+ or CD8+ T cells sorted from blood, sampled in a trial of the OX40 agonist ivuxolimab. The CDR3 spells CASRTPGLAAGELFF. The CDR3, as DNA: TGTGCCAGCAGGACCCCGGGACTAGCAGCCGGGGAGCTGTTTTTT.